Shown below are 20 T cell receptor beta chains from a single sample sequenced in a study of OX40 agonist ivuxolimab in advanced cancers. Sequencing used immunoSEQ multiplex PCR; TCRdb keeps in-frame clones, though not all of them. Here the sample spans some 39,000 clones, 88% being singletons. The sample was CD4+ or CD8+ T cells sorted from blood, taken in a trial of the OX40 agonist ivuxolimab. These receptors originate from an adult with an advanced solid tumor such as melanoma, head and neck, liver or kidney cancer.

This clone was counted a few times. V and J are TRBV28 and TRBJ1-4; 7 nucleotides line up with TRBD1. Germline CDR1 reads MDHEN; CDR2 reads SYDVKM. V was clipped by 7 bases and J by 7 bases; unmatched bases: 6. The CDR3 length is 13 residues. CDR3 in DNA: TGTGCCAGCACAAAACAGGGGACTGAAAAACTGTTTTTT. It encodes CASTKQGTEKLFF.

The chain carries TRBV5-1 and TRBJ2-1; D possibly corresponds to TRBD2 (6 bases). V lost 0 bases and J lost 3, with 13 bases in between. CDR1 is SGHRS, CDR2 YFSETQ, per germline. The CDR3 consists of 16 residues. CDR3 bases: TGCGCCAGCAGCTTGGCCGTGTTAGCGGTCTACAATGAGCAGTTCTTC. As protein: CASSLAVLAVYNEQFF. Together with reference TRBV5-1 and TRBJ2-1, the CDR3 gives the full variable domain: KAGVTQTPRYLIKTRGQQVTLSCSPISGHRSVSWYQQTPGQGLQFLFEYFSETQRNKGNFPGRFSGRQFSNSRSEMNVSTLELGDSALYLCASSLAVLAVYNEQFFGPGTRLTVL.

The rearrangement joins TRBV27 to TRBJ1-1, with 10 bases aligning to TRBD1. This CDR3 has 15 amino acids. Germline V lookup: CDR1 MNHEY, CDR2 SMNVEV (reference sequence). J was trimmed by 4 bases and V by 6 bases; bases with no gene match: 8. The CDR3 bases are TGTGCCAGCAGACGGGACAGGGGAAGTGGCACTGAAGCTTTCTTT. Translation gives CASRRDRGSGTEAFF.

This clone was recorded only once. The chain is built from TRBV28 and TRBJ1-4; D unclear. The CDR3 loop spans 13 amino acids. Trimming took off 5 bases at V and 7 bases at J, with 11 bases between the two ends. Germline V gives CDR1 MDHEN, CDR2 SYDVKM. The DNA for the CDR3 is TGTGCCAGCAGTCCTCCTTTCGGTGAAAAACTGTTTTTT. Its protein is CASSPPFGEKLFF.

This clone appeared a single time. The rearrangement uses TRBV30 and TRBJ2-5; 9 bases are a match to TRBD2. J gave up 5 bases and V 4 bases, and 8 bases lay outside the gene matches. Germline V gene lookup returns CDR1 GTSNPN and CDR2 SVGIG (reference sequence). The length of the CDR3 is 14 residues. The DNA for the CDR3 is TGTGCCTGGAAGGCGGCGGGAGGGTGGGAGACCCAGTACTTC. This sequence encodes CAWKAAGGWETQYF.

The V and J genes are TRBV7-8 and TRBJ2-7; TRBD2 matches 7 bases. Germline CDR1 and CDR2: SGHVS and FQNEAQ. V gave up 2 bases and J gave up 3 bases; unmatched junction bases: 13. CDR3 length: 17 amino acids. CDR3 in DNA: TGTGCCAGCAGCTTAACGGGCCCTAGCGGTACAATCTACGAGCAGTACTTC. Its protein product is CASSLTGPSGTIYEQYF.

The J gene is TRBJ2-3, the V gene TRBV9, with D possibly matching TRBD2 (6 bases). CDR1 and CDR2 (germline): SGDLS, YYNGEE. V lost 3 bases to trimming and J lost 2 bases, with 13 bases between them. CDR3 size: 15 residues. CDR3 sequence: CASSGPTRNTDTQYF. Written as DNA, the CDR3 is TGTGCCAGCAGCGGACCGACTAGGAACACAGATACGCAGTATTTT.

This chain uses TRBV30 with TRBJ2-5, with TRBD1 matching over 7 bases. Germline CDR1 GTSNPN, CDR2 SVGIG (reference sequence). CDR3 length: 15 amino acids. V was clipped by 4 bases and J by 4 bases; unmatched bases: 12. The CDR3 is CAWTPSPGQPETQYF. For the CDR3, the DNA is TGTGCCTGGACACCCTCCCCGGGACAGCCAGAGACCCAGTACTTC.

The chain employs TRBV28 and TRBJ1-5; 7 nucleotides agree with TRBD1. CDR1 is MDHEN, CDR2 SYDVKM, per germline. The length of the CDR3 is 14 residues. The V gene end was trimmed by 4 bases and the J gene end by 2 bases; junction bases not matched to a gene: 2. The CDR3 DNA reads TGTGCCAGCAGTTCAGGGGGTGGCAATCAGCCCCAGCATTTT. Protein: CASSSGGGNQPQHF.

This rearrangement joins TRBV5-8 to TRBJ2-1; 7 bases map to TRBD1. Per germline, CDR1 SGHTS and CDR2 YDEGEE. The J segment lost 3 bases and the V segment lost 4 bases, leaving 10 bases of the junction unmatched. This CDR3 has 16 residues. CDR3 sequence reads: CASSAGTVSRYNEQFF. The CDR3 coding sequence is TGTGCCAGCAGCGCAGGGACAGTTTCCCGCTACAATGAGCAGTTCTTC.

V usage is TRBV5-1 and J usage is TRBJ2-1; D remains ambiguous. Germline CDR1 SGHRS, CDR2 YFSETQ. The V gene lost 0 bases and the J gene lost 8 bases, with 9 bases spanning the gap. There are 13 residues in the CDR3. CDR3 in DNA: TGCGCCAGCAGCTTGGGTCCGCCGGATGAGCAGTTCTTC. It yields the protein CASSLGPPDEQFF.

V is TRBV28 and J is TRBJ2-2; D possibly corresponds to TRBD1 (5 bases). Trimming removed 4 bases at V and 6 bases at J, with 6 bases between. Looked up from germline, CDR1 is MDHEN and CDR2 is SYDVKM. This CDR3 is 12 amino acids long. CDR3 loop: CASSWGPGELFF. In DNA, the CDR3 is TGTGCCAGCAGTTGGGGCCCCGGGGAGCTGTTTTTT.

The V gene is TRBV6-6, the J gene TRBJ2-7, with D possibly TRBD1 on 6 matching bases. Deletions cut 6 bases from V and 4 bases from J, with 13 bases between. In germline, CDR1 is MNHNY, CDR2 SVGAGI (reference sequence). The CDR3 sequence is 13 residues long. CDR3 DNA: TGTGCCAGCAGAGTCACAGGGATGTACGAGCAGTACTTC. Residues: CASRVTGMYEQYF.

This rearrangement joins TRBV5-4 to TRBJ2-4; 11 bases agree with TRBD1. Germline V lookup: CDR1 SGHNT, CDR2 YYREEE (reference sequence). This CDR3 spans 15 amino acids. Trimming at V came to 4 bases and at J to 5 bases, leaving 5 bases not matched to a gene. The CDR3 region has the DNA TGTGCCAGCAGCCGGGGACAGGGGGAGGAAAACATTCAGTACTTC. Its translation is CASSRGQGEENIQYF.

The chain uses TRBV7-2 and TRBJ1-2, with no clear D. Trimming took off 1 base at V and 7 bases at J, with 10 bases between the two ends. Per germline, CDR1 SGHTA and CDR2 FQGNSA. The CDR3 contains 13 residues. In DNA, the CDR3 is TGTGCCAGCAGCTTAGTCCGCGGTATTGGCTACACCTTC. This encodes CASSLVRGIGYTF.

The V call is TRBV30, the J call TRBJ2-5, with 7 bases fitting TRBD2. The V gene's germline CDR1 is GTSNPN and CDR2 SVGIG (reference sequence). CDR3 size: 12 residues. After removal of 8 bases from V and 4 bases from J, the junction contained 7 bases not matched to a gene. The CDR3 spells CARGLVTETQYF. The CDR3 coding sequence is TGTGCCCGCGGACTAGTAACAGAGACCCAGTACTTC. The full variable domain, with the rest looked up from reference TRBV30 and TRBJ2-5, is SQTIHQWPATLVQPVGSPLSLECTVEGTSNPNLYWYRQAAGRGLQLLFYSVGIGQISSEVPQNLSASRPQDRQFILSSKKLLLSDSGFYLCARGLVTETQYFGPGTRLLVL.

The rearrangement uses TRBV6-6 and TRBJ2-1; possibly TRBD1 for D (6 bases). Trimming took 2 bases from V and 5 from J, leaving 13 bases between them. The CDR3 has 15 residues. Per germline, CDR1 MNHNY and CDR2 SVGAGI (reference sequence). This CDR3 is CASSYHRAPHNEQFF. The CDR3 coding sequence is TGTGCCAGCAGTTACCACAGGGCCCCCCACAATGAGCAGTTCTTC.

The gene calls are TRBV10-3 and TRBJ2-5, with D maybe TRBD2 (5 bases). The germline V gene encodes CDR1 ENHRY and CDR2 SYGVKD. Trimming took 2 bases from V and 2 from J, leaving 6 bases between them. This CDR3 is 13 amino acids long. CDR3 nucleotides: TGTGCCATCAGTGAGCGCGGGCAAGAGACCCAGTACTTC. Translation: CAISERGQETQYF.

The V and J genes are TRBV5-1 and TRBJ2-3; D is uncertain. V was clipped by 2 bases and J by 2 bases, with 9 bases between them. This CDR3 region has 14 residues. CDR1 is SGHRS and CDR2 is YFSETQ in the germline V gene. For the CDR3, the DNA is TGCGCCAGCAGCTTCTCTCCCGCCACAGATACGCAGTATTTT. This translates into CASSFSPATDTQYF.

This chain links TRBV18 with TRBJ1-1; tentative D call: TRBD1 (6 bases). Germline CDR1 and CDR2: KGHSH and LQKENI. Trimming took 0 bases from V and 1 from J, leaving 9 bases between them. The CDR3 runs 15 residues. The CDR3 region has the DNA TGTGCCAGCTCACCACCTCGACAGGCGAACACTGAAGCTTTCTTT. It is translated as CASSPPRQANTEAFF.